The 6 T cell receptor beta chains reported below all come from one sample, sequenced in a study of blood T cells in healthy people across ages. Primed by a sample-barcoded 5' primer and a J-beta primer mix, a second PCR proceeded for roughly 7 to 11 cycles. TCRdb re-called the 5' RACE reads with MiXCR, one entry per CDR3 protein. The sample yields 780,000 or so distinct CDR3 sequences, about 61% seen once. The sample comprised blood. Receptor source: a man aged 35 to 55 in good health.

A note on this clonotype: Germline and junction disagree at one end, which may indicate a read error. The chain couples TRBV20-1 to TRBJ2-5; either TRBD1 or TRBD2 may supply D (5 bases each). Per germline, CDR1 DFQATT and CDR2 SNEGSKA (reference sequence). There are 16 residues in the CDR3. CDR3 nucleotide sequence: TGCGGTGCTAGAGAGGGGAGTATTAGTTTCTTGGAGACCCAGTACTTC. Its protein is CGAREGSISFLETQYF.

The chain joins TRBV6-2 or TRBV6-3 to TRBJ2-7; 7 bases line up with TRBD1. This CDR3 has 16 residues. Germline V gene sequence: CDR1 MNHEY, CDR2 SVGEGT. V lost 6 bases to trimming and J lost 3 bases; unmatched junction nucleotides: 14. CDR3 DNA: TGTGCCAGCAGCCGTGCAACCAGGGGGTCGGGCTACGAGCAGTACTTC. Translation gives CASSRATRGSGYEQYF.

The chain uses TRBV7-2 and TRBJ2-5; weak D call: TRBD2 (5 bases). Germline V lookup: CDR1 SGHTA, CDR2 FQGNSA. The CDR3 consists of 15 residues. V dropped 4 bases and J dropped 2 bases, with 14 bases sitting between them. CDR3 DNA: TGTGCCAGCAGCTCTGGCGCCGGGGTACAAGAGACCCAGTACTTC. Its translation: CASSSGAGVQETQYF.

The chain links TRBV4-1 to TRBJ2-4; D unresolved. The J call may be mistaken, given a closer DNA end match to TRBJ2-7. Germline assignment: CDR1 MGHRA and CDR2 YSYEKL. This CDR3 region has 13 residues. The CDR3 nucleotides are TGCGCCAGCAGCCAAGCAACTACCTACGAGCAGTACTTC. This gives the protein CASSQATTYEQYF.

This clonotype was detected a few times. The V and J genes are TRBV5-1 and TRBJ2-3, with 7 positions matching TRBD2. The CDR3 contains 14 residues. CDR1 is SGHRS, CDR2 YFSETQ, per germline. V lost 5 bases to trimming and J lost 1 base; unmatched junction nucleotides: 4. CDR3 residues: CASRSSGGTDTQYF. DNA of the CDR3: TGCGCCAGCAGATCAAGCGGGGGCACAGATACGCAGTATTTT.

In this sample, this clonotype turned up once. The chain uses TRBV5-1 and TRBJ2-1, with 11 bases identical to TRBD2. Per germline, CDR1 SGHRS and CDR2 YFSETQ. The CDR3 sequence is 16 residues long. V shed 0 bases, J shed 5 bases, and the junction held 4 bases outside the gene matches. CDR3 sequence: CASSLVVTSGNNEQFF. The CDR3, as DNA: TGCGCCAGCAGCTTGGTGGTGACTAGCGGGAACAATGAGCAGTTCTTC. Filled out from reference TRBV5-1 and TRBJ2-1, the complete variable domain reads KAGVTQTPRYLIKTRGQQVTLSCSPISGHRSVSWYQQTPGQGLQFLFEYFSETQRNKGNFPGRFSGRQFSNSRSEMNVSTLELGDSALYLCASSLVVTSGNNEQFFGPGTRLTVL.